This T cell receptor beta chain was sequenced during a study of beta chain features in type 1 diabetes (dated by TCRdb to 2017 to 2018). Regarding the complete study: Patients and healthy donors did not differ in mean age, gender distribution, total cell number or subset yield. The study compared TCRB repertoires of sorted circulating CD4+ T cell subsets between recently diagnosed type 1 diabetes patients and matched healthy donors. Across all samples, roughly 110,000,000 sorted cells were examined, and cell number per subset correlated strongly with RNA yield. Naive and central memory subsets were obtained from all 30 or so donors, but regulatory and stem cell-like memory subsets were isolated from only 8 patients and about 8 healthy donors.

Each donor gave one peripheral blood draw, roughly 120 mL on average, collected into heparinised tubes. Naive, central memory, regulatory and stem cell-like memory CD4+ T cells were sorted on a BD FACSAria II using a panel including CD45RO, CCR7, CD25, CD127, CD95 and CD27. A purity above 98% was achieved for all sorted populations. PBMCs were isolated immediately by Lymphoprep density gradient centrifugation and stained directly without culture. To minimize batch effects, samples were stained and sorted in pairs, one healthy donor with one patient per experiment. The investigation overall reported the following: Type 1 diabetes patients showed a moderate but significant shortening of TCRB CDR3 length in all four CD4+ subsets. HLA sub-analyses involved small numbers of individuals, so any influence of HLA type on TCRB rearrangement remained unresolved. At VDJ recombination sites, patients with type 1 diabetes made fewer insertions and deleted more nucleotides, a pattern implying thymic rearrangement abnormalities. PCR may preferentially amplify shorter templates, but because patient and control samples were amplified and corrected together, any resulting skew would affect both groups equally. Because cDNA rather than genomic DNA was sequenced, highly expressing activated cells could have been over-represented, although no difference in activation and CD3 levels was found between groups. Naive, central memory and regulatory TCRB repertoires appeared to be more alike among patients than among healthy donors.

Trimming costs V 3 bases and J 0 bases, and their ends lie 15 bases apart. The CDR3, from cysteine to phenylalanine, totals 17 residues. Only CDR3 DNA is held: 51 bases, read in frame from base 1. The germline V gene supplies CDR1 MGHRA and CDR2 YSYEKL. Worth noting for this clone: This receptor's antigen is unknown. Base qualities are not at hand, and no much larger clone is one base apart.

All of the isolated RNA was reverse transcribed with the High Capacity cDNA Reverse Transcription Kit, so expressed TCRB transcripts were sequenced. For stem cell-like memory T cell samples, survey-depth immunoSEQ sequencing was used, averaging about 940,000 total reads per sample. After sorted cells were lysed in RLT buffer, RNA was extracted with DNase-treated RNeasy Micro or Mini kits, with the choice depending on cell number. To prevent cross-contamination, every cell subset was processed on its own, while patient and healthy donor samples were processed together. Using the immunoSEQ multiplex PCR, TCRB sequences were amplified from cDNA into 87-bp fragments spanning the CDR3 region. The amplicons were sequenced using the Illumina HiSeq platform. In the paper's pipeline: PCR bias was computationally corrected using synthetic template baselines, reads within Hamming distance 2 were collapsed, and singletons that could not be merged were discarded. Reads were aligned against IMGT so that V, D and J genes, CDR3 length and insertions or deletions at six rearrangement sites could be assigned. Within each subset, clonotype counts were normalized to sorted cell number, after which true diversity and Gini coefficients were computed with the tcR R package. The overlap coefficient, calculated on TCRB nucleotide sequences, was used to measure repertoire sharing. Held by TCRdb, this immuneACCESS table contains in-frame sequences only and omits some clones. Under half of the omission traces to an unresolved V gene where checked; the cause of the rest is unknown. That table furnishes V, J and clone size, whereas the DNA furnished D and trimming. The table for this sample lists some 99,000 clones; roughly 43% of them were counted only once. Roughly 0.064% of the sample is held by the ten biggest clonotypes.

The chain is encoded by TRBV4-1 joined to TRBJ1-5, with the D gene uncertain. The sequence was collected from a woman between 18 and 29 years old in good health. Sequencing was performed on stem cell memory CD4+ T cells from blood. Taken with the paper, the label for cell subset or site translates to: stem cell-like memory CD4+ T cells. The bases read TGCGCCAGCAGCCACTTCACAGCGGTAAATAGCAATCAGCCCCAGCATTTT. It translates to CASSHFTAVNSNQPQHF.